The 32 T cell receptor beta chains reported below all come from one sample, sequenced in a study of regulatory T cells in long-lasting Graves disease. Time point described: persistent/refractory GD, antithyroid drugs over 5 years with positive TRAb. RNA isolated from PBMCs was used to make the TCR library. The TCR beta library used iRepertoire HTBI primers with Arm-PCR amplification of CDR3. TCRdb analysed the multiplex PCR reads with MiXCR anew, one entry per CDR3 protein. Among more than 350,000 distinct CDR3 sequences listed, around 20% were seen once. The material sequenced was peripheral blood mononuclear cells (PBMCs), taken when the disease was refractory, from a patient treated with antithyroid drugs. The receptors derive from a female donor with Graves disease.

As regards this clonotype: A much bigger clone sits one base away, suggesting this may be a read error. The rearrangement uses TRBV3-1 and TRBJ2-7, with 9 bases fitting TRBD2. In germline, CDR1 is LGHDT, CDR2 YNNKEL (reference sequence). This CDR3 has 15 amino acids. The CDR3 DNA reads TGTGCCAGCAGCCCAGGGGCTAGCGGGGTCTACGAGCTGTACTTC. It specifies CASSPGASGVYELYF.

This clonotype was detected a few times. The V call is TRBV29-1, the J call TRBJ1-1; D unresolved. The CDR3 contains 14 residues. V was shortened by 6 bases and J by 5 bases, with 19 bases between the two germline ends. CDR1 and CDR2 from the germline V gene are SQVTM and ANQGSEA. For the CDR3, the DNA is TGCAGCGTCCACCACGGGGAGTGGGTGACTGAAGCTTTCTTT. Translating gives CSVHHGEWVTEAFF.

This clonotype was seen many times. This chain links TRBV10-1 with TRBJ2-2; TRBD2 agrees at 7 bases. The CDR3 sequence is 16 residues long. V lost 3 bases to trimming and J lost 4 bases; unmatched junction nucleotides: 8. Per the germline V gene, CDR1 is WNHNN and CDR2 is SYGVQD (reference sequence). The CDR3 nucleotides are TGCGCCAGCAGTGACAAGTTACCGGGAGGCACCGGGGAGCTGTTTTTT. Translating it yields CASSDKLPGGTGELFF.

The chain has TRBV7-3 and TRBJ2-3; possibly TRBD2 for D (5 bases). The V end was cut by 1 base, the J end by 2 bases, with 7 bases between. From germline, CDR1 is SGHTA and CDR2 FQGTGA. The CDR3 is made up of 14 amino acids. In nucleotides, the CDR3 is TGTGCCAGCAGCTTAAGCGGGCCCACAGATACGCAGTATTTT. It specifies CASSLSGPTDTQYF.

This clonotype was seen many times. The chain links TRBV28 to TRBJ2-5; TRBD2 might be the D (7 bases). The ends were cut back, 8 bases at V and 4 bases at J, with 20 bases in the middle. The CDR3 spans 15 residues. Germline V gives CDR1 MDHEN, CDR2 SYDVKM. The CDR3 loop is CASHPEGERGETQYF. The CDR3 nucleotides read TGTGCCAGCCACCCTGAGGGGGAGCGGGGAGAGACCCAGTACTTC.

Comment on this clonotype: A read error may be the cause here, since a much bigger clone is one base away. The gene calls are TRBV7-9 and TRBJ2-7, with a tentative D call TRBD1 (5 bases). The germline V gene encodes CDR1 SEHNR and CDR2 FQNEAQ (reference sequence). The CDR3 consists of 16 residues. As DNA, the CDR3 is TGTGCCAGCAGCGATACAGGACGGCGAATCTCCTACGAGCAGTGCTTC. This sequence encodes CASSDTGRRISYEQCF.

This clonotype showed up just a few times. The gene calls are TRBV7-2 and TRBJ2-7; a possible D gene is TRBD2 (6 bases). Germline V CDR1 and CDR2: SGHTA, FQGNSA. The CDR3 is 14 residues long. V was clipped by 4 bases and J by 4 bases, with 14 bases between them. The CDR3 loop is CASSSSGGIYEQYF. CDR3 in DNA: TGTGCCAGCAGCTCCTCGGGCGGGATATACGAGCAGTACTTC. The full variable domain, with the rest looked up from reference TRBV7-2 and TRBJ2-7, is GAGVSQSPSNKVTEKGKDVELRCDPISGHTALYWYRQSLGQGLEFLIYFQGNSAPDKSGLPSDRFSAERTGGSVSTLTIQRTQQEDSAVYLCASSSSGGIYEQYFGPGTRLTVT.

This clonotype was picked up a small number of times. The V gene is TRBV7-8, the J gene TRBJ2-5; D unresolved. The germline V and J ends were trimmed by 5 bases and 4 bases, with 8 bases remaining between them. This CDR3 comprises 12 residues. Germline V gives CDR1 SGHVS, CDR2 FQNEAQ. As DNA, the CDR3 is TGTGCCAGCAGCACGGCCTCAGAGACCCAGTACTTC. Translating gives CASSTASETQYF.

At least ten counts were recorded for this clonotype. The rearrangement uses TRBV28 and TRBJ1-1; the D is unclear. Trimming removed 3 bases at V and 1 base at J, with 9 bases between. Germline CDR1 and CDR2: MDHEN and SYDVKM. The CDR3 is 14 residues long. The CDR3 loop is CASSFTLENTEAFF. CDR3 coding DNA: TGTGCCAGCAGTTTTACACTGGAGAACACTGAAGCTTTCTTT.

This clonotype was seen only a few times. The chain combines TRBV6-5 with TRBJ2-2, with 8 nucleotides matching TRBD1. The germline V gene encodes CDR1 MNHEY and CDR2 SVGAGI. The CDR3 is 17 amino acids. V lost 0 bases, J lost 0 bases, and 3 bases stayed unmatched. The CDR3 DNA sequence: TGTGCCAGCAGTTACTCGACAGGGGCCACGAACACCGGGGAGCTGTTTTTT. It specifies CASSYSTGATNTGELFF.

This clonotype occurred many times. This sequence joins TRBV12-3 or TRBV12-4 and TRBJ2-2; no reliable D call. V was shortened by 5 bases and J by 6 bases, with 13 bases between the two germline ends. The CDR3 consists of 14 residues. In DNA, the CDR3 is TGTGCCAGCAGTGCTTATGGCGATCCCGGGGAGCTGTTTTTT. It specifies CASSAYGDPGELFF.

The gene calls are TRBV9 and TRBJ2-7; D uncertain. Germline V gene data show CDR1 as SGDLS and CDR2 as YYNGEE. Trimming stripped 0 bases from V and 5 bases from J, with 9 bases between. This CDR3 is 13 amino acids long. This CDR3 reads CASSVDPSNEQYF. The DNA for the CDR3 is TGTGCCAGCAGCGTAGACCCTTCAAACGAGCAGTACTTC. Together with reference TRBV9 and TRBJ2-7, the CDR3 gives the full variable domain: DSGVTQTPKHLITATGQRVTLRCSPRSGDLSVYWYQQSLDQGLQFLIQYYNGEERAKGNILERFSAQQFPDLHSELNLSSLELGDSALYFCASSVDPSNEQYFGPGTRLTVT.

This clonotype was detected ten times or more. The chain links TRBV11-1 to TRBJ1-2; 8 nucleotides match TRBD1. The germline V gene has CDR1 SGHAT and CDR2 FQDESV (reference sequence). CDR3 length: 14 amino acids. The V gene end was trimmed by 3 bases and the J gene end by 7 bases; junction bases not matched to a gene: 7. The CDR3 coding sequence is TGTGCCAGCAGCTTCGGGACAGGTTTTATTGGCTACACCTTC. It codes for CASSFGTGFIGYTF.

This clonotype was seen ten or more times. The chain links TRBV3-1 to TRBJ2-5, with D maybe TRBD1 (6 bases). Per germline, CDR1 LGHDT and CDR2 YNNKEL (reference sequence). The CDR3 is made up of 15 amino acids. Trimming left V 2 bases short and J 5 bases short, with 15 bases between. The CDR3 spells CASSQKGQGPETQYF. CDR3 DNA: TGTGCCAGCAGCCAAAAAGGGCAGGGGCCGGAGACCCAGTACTTC.

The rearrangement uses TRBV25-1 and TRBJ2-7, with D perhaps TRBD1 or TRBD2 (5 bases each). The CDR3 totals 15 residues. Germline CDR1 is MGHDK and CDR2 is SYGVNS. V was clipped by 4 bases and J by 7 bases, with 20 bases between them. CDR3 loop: CASSASGTPLREQYF. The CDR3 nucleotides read TGTGCCAGCAGTGCGTCCGGGACCCCCTTACGAGAGCAGTACTTC.

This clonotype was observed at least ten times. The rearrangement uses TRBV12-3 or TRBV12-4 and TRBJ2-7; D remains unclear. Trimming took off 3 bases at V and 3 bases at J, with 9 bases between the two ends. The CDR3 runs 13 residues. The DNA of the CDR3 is TGTGCCAGCAGTTTTAGTGGGTTCTACGAGCAGTACTTC. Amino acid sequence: CASSFSGFYEQYF.

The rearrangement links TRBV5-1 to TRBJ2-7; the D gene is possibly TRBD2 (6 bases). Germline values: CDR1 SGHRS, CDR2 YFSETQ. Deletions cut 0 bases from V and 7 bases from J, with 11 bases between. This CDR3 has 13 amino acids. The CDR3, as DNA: TGCGCCAGCAGCTTGGATGGGGGGAATGAGCAGTACTTC. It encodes CASSLDGGNEQYF.

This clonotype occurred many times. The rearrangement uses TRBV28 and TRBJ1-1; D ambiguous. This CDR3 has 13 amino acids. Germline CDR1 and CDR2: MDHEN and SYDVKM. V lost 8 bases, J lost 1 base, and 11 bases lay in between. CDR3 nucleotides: TGTGCCAGCCGCCCAAGGAGGAACACTGAAGCTTTCTTT. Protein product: CASRPRRNTEAFF.

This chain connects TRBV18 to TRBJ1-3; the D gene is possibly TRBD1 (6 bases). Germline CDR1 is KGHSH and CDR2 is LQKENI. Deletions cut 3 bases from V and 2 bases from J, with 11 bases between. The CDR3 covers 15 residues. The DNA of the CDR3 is TGTGCCAGCTCACCCGGGGACACCGCTGGAAACACCATATATTTT. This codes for CASSPGDTAGNTIYF.

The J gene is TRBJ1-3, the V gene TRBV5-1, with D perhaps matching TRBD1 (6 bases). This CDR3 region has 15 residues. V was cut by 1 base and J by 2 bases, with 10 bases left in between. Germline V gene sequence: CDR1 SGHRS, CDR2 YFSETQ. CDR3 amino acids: CASSLFQGPGNTIYF. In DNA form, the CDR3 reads TGCGCCAGCAGCTTGTTCCAGGGGCCTGGAAACACCATATATTTT.

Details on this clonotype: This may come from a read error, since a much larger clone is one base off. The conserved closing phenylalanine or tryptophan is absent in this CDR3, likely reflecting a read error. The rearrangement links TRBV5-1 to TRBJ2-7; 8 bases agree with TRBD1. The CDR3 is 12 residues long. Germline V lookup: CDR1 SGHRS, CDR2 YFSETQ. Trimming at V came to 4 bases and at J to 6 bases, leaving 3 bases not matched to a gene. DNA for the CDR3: TGCGCCAGCAGCCCAGGACAGGGCGAGCAGTACTCC. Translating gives CASSPGQGEQYS.

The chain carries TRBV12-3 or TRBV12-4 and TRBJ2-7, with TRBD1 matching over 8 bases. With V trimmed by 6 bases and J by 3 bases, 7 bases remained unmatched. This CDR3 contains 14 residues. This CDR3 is CASSTADRDYEQYF. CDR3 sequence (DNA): TGTGCCAGCAGCACCGCGGACAGGGACTACGAGCAGTACTTC.

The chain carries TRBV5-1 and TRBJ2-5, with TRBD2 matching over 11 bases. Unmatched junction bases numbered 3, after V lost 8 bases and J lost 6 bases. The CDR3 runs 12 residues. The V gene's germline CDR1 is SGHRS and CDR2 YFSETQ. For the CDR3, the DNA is TGCGCCAGTACTAGCGGGAGACAGACCCAGTACTTC. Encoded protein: CASTSGRQTQYF.

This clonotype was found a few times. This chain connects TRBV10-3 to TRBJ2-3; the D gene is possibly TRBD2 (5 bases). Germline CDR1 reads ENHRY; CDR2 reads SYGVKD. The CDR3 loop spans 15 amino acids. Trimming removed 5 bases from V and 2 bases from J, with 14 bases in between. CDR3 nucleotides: TGTGCCATCAGTCCGTCCTTCGGGGACACAGATACGCAGTATTTT. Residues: CAISPSFGDTDTQYF.

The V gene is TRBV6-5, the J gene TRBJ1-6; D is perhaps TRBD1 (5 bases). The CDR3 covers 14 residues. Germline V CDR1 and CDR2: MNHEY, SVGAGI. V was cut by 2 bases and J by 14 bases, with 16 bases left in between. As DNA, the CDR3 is TGTGCCAGCAGTTACGGAACCGGGACGCTTGCCCTCCACTTT. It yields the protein CASSYGTGTLALHF.

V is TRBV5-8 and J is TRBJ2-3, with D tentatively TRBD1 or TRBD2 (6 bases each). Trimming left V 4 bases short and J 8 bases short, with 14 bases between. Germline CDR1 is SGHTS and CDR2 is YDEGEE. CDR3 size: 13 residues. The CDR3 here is CASSRLEGGTQYF. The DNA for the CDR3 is TGTGCCAGCAGCCGATTGGAGGGGGGTACGCAGTATTTT.

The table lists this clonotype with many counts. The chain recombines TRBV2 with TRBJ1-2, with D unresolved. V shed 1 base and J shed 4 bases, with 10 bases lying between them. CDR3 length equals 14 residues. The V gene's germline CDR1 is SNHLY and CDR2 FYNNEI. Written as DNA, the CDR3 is TGTGCCAGCAGTGAAGTTGCAGCGACCTATGGCTACACCTTC. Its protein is CASSEVAATYGYTF.

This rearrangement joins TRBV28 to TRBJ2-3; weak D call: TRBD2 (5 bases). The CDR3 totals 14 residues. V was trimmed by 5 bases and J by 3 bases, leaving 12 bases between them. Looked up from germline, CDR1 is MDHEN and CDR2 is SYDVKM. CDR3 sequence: CASSRAELTDTQYF. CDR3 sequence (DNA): TGTGCCAGCAGTAGAGCGGAATTAACAGATACGCAGTATTTT.

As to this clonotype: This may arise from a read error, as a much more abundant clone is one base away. CDR3 sequence: CASQQVGVGGEQYF. The CDR3 DNA sequence: TGTGCCAGCCAGCAAGTGGGCGTAGGGGGCGAGCAGTACTTC. The genes are TRBV12-3 or TRBV12-4 and TRBJ2-7; tentative D call: TRBD1 (6 bases). V was clipped by 8 bases and J by 6 bases, with 20 bases between them. The CDR3 contains 14 residues.

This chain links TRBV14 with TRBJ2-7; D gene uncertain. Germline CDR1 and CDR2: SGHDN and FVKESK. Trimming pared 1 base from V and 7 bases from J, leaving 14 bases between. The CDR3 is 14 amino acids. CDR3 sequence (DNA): TGTGCCAGCAGCCAAGTTCGCGGTTCGGGTGAGCAGTACTTC. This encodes CASSQVRGSGEQYF. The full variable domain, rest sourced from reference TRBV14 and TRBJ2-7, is EAGVTQFPSHSVIEKGQTVTLRCDPISGHDNLYWYRRVMGKEIKFLLHFVKESKQDESGMPNNRFLAERTGGTYSTLKVQPAELEDSGVYFCASSQVRGSGEQYFGPGTRLTVT.

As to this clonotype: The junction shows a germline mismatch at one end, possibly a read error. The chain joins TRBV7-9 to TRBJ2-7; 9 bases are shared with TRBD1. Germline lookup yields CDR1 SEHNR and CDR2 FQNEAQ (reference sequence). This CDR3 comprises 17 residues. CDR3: CASGLLSNWDRVNEQYF. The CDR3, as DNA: TGTGCCAGCGGCTTATTGAGTAATTGGGACAGGGTGAACGAGCAGTACTTC.

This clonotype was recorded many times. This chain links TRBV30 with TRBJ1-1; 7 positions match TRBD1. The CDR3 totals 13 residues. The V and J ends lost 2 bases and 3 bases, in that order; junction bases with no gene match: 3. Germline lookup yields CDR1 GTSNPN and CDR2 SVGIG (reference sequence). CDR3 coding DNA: TGTGCCTGGAGTCCAGGGGGGGACACTGAAGCTTTCTTT. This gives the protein CAWSPGGDTEAFF.